This TCR beta chain stems from a study of blood T cell repertoires in COVID-19 (dated by TCRdb to about 2020). Study-level background: Collaborator samples came from the United States, Italy and Spain and covered acute and convalescent phases of COVID-19. The material from the prospective study consisted of cDNA or gDNA derived from T cells, B-cell-depleted T cells, or PBMCs. The dataset comprised deeply sampled blood TCRbeta repertoires from subjects exposed to, actively infected with, or recovered from COVID-19. The sample metadata nearly always contained a de-identified subject ID, COVID-19 status, age in years and sex. Where available, HLA class I and class II types were obtained from metadata supplied by the sample provider rather than from assay-based typing. A freely available public database, intended as a resource for researchers studying the immune response to SARS-CoV-2, is where the repertoires were released. The samples were drawn from the first 160 participants of the ongoing ImmuneRACE study and from over 950 subjects provided by 6 global collaborators. Broader findings and caveats from the paper: The quantity of clinical and demographic metadata differed by source and by participant and was supplied without curation.

TCRbeta CDR3 regions were amplified from genomic DNA using the immunoSEQ Assay, a bias-controlled multiplex PCR. As for the authors' bioinformatics: Within the assay, amplification of reference gene primers was used to estimate how many nucleated cells each sample contained. To quantify the absolute abundance of each unique TCRbeta CDR3 rearrangement, sequence reads were collapsed and filtered. For each sample, productive Simpson clonality was calculated as the square root of Simpson's diversity index across productive rearrangements. What TCRdb holds here is the immuneACCESS table cut down to in-frame rearrangements. Part of the clones is not present; checked against another copy, under half of the missing clones reflect an unresolved V gene, and the others are unexplained. D and trimming were read from the DNA, whereas the V and J calls and clone size are those reported in that table. This sample gives 300,000 to 350,000 clones in total; roughly 86% of them show up just once. The ten largest clonotypes hold just over 9.5% of the sample.

One collaborating source in Seattle enrolled patients during active infection and followed them longitudinally through the course of disease. The collaborating institutions used their own protocols to collect whole blood in K2EDTA tubes. For TCRbeta analysis, collaborators shipped samples as frozen whole blood, isolated PBMCs, or DNA extracted from either of those sample types. As for this clone: It lacks a known antigen. No much larger clone exists at a distance of one base, and base qualities are not known.

The receptor was derived from a young man with COVID-19, enrolled during active disease. The sample was peripheral blood.

In nucleotides, the sequence is TGTGCCAGCAGCGCGTCAGGGGGCAGCAATCAGCCCCAGCATTTT. The resulting protein is CASSASGGSNQPQHF. The rearranged segments are TRBV3-1 (or the pseudogene TRBV3-2) and TRBJ1-5, and 8 junction bases match TRBD1. From the cysteine through the phenylalanine, the CDR3 covers 15 amino acids. Just the 45-base CDR3 DNA is kept, in frame starting at base 1. V ends up 5 bases short and J 1 base short, with an unmatched junction base count of 4. The germline V gene encodes CDR1 LGHDT and CDR2 YNNKEL (reference sequence).